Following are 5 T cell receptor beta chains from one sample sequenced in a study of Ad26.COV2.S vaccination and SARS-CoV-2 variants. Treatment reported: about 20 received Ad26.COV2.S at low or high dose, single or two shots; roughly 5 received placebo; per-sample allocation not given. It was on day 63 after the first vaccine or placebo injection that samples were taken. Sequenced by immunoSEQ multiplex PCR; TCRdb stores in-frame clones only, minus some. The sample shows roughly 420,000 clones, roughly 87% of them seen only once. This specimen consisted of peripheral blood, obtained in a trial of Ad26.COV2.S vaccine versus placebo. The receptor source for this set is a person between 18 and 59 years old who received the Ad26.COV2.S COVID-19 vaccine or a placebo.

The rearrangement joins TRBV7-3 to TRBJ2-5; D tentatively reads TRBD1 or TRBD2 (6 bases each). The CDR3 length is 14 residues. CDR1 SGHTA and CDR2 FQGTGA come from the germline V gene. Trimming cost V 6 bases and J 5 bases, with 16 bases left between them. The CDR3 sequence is CASSQGGTKETQYF. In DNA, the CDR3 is TGTGCCAGCAGTCAAGGGGGGACCAAGGAGACCCAGTACTTC.

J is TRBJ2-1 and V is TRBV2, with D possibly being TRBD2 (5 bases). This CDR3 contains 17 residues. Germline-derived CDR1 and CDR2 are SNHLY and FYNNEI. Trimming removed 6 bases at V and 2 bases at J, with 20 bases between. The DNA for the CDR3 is TGTGCCAGCAGCTACACGACGCGGGTGGAACCCTACAATGAGCAGTTCTTC. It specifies CASSYTTRVEPYNEQFF.

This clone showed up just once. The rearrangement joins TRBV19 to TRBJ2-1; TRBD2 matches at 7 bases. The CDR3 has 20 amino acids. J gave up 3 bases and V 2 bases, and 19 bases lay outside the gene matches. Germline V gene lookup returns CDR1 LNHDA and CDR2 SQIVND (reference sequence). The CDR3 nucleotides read TGTGCCAGTAGTATAAGAGTCTATGGTGGTCTAGCGGACGACTACAATGAGCAGTTCTTC. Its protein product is CASSIRVYGGLADDYNEQFF.

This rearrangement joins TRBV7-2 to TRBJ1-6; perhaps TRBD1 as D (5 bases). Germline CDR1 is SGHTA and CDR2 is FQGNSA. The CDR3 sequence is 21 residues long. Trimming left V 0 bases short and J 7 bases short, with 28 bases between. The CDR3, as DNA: TGTGCCAGCAGCTTAGCGGCTACCGGCCAGGGAAAACCCGACCCGAATTCACCCCTCCACTTT. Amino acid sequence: CASSLAATGQGKPDPNSPLHF.

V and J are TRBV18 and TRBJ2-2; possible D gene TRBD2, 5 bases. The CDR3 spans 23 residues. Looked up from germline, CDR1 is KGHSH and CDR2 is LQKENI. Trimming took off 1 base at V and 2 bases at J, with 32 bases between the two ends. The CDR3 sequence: CASSPRGAWLGGVGNYNTGELFF. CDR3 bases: TGTGCCAGCTCACCACGAGGCGCTTGGTTAGGAGGAGTGGGAAACTATAACACCGGGGAGCTGTTTTTT. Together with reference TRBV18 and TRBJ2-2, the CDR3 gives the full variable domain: NAGVMQNPRHLVRRRGQEARLRCSPMKGHSHVYWYRQLPEEGLKFMVYLQKENIIDESGMPKERFSAEFPKEGPSILRIQQVVRGDSAAYFCASSPRGAWLGGVGNYNTGELFFGEGSRLTVL.